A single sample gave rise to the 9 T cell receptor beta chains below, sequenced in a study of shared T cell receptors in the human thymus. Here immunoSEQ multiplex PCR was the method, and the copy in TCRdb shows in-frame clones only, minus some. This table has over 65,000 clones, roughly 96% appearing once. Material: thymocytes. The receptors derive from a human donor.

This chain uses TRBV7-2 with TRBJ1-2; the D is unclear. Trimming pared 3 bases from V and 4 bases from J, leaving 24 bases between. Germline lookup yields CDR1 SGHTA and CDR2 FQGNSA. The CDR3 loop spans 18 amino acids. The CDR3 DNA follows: TGTGCCAGCAGCTTTAGGGTGGGCCCGCAGGCGGGGTCCTATGGCTACACCTTC. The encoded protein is CASSFRVGPQAGSYGYTF.

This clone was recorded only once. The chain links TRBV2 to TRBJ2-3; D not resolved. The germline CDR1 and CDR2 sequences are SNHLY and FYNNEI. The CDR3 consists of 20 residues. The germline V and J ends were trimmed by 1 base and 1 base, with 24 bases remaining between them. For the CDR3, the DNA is TGTGCCAGCAGTGAAGAAGGAACTGGGCCCACATGGTTCCGCACAGATACGCAGTATTTT. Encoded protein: CASSEEGTGPTWFRTDTQYF.

The CDR3 loop reads CGTPNYNEQFF. CDR3 DNA: TGCGGGACGCCAAACTACAATGAGCAGTTCTTC. The chain employs TRBV29-1 and TRBJ2-1; TRBD1 or TRBD2 may be the D gene (5 bases each). The CDR3 is 11 residues long. Germline CDR1 SQVTM, CDR2 ANQGSEA.

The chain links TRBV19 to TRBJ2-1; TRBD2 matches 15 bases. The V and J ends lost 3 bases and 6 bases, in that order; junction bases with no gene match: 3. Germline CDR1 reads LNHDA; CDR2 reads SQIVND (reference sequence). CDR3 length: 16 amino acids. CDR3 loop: CASSMGLAGGRNEQFF. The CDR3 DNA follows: TGTGCCAGTAGTATGGGACTAGCGGGGGGCCGCAATGAGCAGTTCTTC.

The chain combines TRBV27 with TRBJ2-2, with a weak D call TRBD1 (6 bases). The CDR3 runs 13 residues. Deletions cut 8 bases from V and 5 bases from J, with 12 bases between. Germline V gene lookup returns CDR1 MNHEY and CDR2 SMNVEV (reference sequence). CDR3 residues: CASRTQGTGELFF. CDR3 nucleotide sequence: TGTGCCAGCCGTACACAGGGTACCGGGGAGCTGTTTTTT.

CDR3 coding DNA: TGCGCCAGCAGCTTCTTCGGCACTGAAGCTTTCTTT. It encodes CASSFFGTEAFF. The V call is TRBV5-1, the J call TRBJ1-1; D gene unclear. The germline V and J ends were trimmed by 2 bases and 4 bases, with 6 bases remaining between them. Germline V gene data show CDR1 as SGHRS and CDR2 as YFSETQ. The CDR3 loop spans 12 amino acids.

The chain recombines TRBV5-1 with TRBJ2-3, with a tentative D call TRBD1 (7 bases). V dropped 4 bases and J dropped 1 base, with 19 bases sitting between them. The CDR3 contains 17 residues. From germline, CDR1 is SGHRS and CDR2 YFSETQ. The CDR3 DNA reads TGCGCCAGCAGCACGAAACAGGGGAGGTACGGCACAGATACGCAGTATTTT. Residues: CASSTKQGRYGTDTQYF. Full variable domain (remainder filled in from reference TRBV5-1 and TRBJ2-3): KAGVTQTPRYLIKTRGQQVTLSCSPISGHRSVSWYQQTPGQGLQFLFEYFSETQRNKGNFPGRFSGRQFSNSRSEMNVSTLELGDSALYLCASSTKQGRYGTDTQYFGPGTRLTVL.

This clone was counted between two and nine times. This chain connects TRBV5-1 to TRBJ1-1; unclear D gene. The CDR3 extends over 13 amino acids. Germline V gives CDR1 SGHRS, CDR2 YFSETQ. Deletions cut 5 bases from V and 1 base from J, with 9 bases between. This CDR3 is CASRVLGNTEAFF. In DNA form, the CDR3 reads TGCGCCAGCAGAGTCCTGGGGAACACTGAAGCTTTCTTT.

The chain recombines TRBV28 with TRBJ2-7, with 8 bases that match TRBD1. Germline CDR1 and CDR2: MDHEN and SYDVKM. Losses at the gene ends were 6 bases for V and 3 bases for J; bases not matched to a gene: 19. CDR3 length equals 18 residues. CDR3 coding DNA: TGTGCCAGCAGCCTCCCTCACCTCTCACCAGGGACAGGCTACGAGCAGTACTTC. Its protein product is CASSLPHLSPGTGYEQYF.